The rows below give T cell receptor beta chains drawn from one sample of a study of blood T cell repertoires in COVID-19. Repertoires were generated with immunoSEQ multiplex PCR, while TCRdb's copy carries only in-frame clones and drops some. Among under 85,000 clones, 70% to 90% were seen once, and the ten largest hold roughly 6.6%. Material for sequencing was peripheral blood. These receptors came from a man aged 70 or older with acute or convalescent COVID-19. Each CDR3 is given with its conserved first and last residue. The D gene is left open where the match is weak. Rows may omit the clone size; those that give it use once, few, many or a size class.

J	size	D	V	DNA	CDR3
TRBJ1-6	-	-	TRBV7-6	TGTGCCAGCAGCTTAGGGGGGGATAATTCACCCCTCCACTTT	CASSLGGDNSPLHF
TRBJ1-1	-	TRBD1	TRBV5-1	TGCGCCAGCAGCTTGGGACAGGGAATCCTAATGAACACTGAAGCTTTCTTT	CASSLGQGILMNTEAFF
TRBJ2-1	-	-	TRBV4-1	TGCGCCAGCAGCCGGATAGGGGGTGAGCAGTTCTTC	CASSRIGGEQFF
TRBJ2-5	-	TRBD1	TRBV5-6	TGTGCCAGCAGTATTCCGGGACAGGGACAAGAGACCCAGTACTTC	CASSIPGQGQETQYF
TRBJ2-7	-	-	TRBV29-1	TGCAGCGGTGGAGGGGCCTACGAGCAGTACTTC	CSGGGAYEQYF
TRBJ2-1	-	TRBD2	TRBV19	TGTGCCAGTAGTATAAGACTAGCGGGAACCCCGAACCAATACAATGAGCAGTTCTTC	CASSIRLAGTPNQYNEQFF
TRBJ2-2	-	TRBD1	TRBV14	TGTGCCAGCAGCCAGACAGGGGTGGCCGGGGAGCTGTTTTTT	CASSQTGVAGELFF
TRBJ2-2	once	-	TRBV2	TGTGCCAGCAGTCCCCTGACTAGTTCCGGGGAGCTGTTTTTT	CASSPLTSSGELFF
TRBJ1-4	-	-	TRBV5-1	TGCGCCAGCAGCTTGAATAGCTACGGGGCTAATGAAAAACTGTTTTTT	CASSLNSYGANEKLFF
TRBJ2-7	-	-	TRBV5-6	TGTGCCAGCAGCTTGGTACCGGGCGAGCAGTACTTC	CASSLVPGEQYF
TRBJ1-6	-	-	TRBV5-1	TGCGCCAGCAGGACAGATAATTCACCCCTCCACTTT	CASRTDNSPLHF
TRBJ2-7	-	-	TRBV7-2	TGTGCCAGCAGCCGCTCGAGGGTATCTTCCTACGAGCAGTACTTC	CASSRSRVSSYEQYF
TRBJ2-1	-	TRBD2	TRBV28	TGTGCCAGCAGCCCTAGCGGGGGATTACCGGGAAATGAGCAGTTCTTC	CASSPSGGLPGNEQFF
TRBJ2-4	-	TRBD2	TRBV29-1	TGCAGCGTTCTCGGGGGGGCTGACGGCATTCAGTACTTC	CSVLGGADGIQYF
TRBJ1-4	-	TRBD1	TRBV2	TGTGCCAGCGAGGAGACAGGGCGTTATGAAAAACTGTTTTTT	CASEETGRYEKLFF
TRBJ2-1	-	TRBD2	TRBV4-3	TGCGCCAGCAGCCGTTGGCCTCTAGCGGGAGATGTAAATGAGCAGTTCTTC	CASSRWPLAGDVNEQFF
TRBJ1-2	-	TRBD1	TRBV7-2	TGTGCCAGCAGCCCAGGGACAGGGCGTGGCTACACCTTC	CASSPGTGRGYTF
TRBJ1-6	once	TRBD1	TRBV5-4	TGTGCCAGCAGCTTGATGGGACAGGCGGTTTCACCCCTCCACTTT	CASSLMGQAVSPLHF
TRBJ1-4	-	TRBD1	TRBV7-9	TGTGCCAGCAGCTTAGACCCGGGACAGGGAAAAGAAAAACTGTTTTTT	CASSLDPGQGKEKLFF
TRBJ2-1	-	-	TRBV3-1/TRBV3-2	TGTGCCAGCAGCCACGCCCCCGTGGGCTACGAGCAGTTCTTC	CASSHAPVGYEQFF
TRBJ1-2	-	-	TRBV5-1	TGCGCCAGCAGCTTGGCCCCAGGGTTCTATGGCTACACCTTC	CASSLAPGFYGYTF
TRBJ2-7	-	-	TRBV28	TGTGCCAGCAGTTTACAGGGGACATACTTCTACGAGCAGTACTTC	CASSLQGTYFYEQYF
TRBJ2-7	-	TRBD1	TRBV29-1	TGCAGCGTGGGACAGGGAGTGAGCTACGAGCAGTACTTC	CSVGQGVSYEQYF
TRBJ2-7	-	TRBD1	TRBV5-5	TGTGCCAGCAGCAGAGAGACAGGGTTTTCATCCTACGAGCAGTACTTC	CASSRETGFSSYEQYF
TRBJ2-7	-	-	TRBV10-2	TGCGCCAGCCGGGACTTAACCTACGAGCAGTACTTC	CASRDLTYEQYF
TRBJ1-1	-	-	TRBV19	TGTGCCAGTAGTATTATACCGGGATCGGGCACTGAAGCTTTCTTT	CASSIIPGSGTEAFF
TRBJ2-3	-	TRBD2	TRBV10-2	TGCGCCAGTCGGACTAGCGGGGGACTCCGTTACACAGATACGCAGTATTTT	CASRTSGGLRYTDTQYF
TRBJ1-6	-	-	TRBV18	TGTGCCAGCTCACCAGTAGCGGACTATAATTCACCCCTCCACTTT	CASSPVADYNSPLHF
TRBJ2-2	-	TRBD2	TRBV11-3	TGTGCCAGCAGCTTAGGCGGGGGAAAGAACACCGGGGAGCTGTTTTTT	CASSLGGGKNTGELFF
TRBJ2-1	-	TRBD1	TRBV5-4	TGTGCCAGCAGTCTTACGGGACAGGGATACAATGAGCAGTTCTTC	CASSLTGQGYNEQFF
TRBJ2-3	-	-	TRBV2	TGTGCCAGCTCCCAGGGTATAGATACGCAGTATTTT	CASSQGIDTQYF
TRBJ2-4	-	TRBD1	TRBV27	TGTGCCAGCAGCCCTGACAGGGGGAGACTAGCCAAAAACATTCAGTACTTC	CASSPDRGRLAKNIQYF
TRBJ2-3	-	-	TRBV27	TGTGCCAGCGGAGCGAGGGTGGATACGCAGTATTTT	CASGARVDTQYF
TRBJ1-5	-	TRBD1	TRBV6-2/TRBV6-3	TGTGCCAGCAGTCCCACAGGGGTTAGCAATCAGCCCCAGCATTTT	CASSPTGVSNQPQHF
TRBJ2-6	-	-	TRBV9	TGTGCCAGCAGCGAGAGTCCGGGGGCCAACGTCCTGACTTTC	CASSESPGANVLTF
TRBJ1-4	-	-	TRBV2	TGTGCCAGCATCGAGACAGGATGGGATGAAAAACTGTTTTTT	CASIETGWDEKLFF
TRBJ1-2	-	-	TRBV6-5	TGTGCCAGCAGTTACGCGCAGGGGCGAGATGGCTACACCTTC	CASSYAQGRDGYTF
TRBJ2-1	-	TRBD2	TRBV2	TGTGCCAGCAGAGGTGGAGCGGGGGGGTACAATGAGCAGTTCTTC	CASRGGAGGYNEQFF
TRBJ2-7	-	TRBD1	TRBV28	TGTGCCAGCAGTTTACTGCCCGGGACAGTTCCCTACGAGCAGTACTTC	CASSLLPGTVPYEQYF
TRBJ2-1	-	TRBD1	TRBV10-1	TGCGCCAGCAGTGATCCAAAAACCGGGACAGGGTTTTATGCTGAGCAGTTCTTC	CASSDPKTGTGFYAEQFF
TRBJ2-4	-	-	TRBV18	TGTGCCAGCTCACCAAAGCCTAGCGTCCTAAACATTCAGTACTTC	CASSPKPSVLNIQYF
TRBJ1-1	-	-	TRBV28	TGTGCCAGCAGTTCCTCGGGGTCGAACACTGAAGCTTTCTTT	CASSSSGSNTEAFF
TRBJ2-7	few	-	TRBV5-4	TGTGCCAGCAGCCCTCGCGGGGCAGGGAGCGAGCAGTACTTC	CASSPRGAGSEQYF
TRBJ1-5	-	TRBD1	TRBV6-5	TGTGCCAGCAGTTACGGGACAGGTGGTGATCAGCCCCAGCATTTT	CASSYGTGGDQPQHF
TRBJ1-5	-	TRBD1	TRBV3-1/TRBV3-2	TGTGCCAGCAGCCAAACGACAGGGTTAAATCAGCCCCAGCATTTT	CASSQTTGLNQPQHF
TRBJ1-2	-	-	TRBV9	TGTGCCAGCAGCGTAGCTCGGCAGACAAACCCCTATGGCTACACCTTC	CASSVARQTNPYGYTF
TRBJ2-4	-	-	TRBV19	TGTGCCAGTAGTAGAGGTGCGGTTTTCATTTCTGGCATTCAGTACTTC	CASSRGAVFISGIQYF
TRBJ1-5	few	-	TRBV5-6	TGTGCCAGCAGCTCGGTAAATCAGCCCCAGCATTTT	CASSSVNQPQHF
TRBJ1-5	-	-	TRBV12-1	TGTGCCAGCAGCTTTGGACTCCGGACAGCGGATCAGCCCCAGCATTTT	CASSFGLRTADQPQHF
TRBJ2-7	few	TRBD1	TRBV5-1	TGCGCCAGCAGCTTGGGACAGGGTTCCTACGAGCAGTACTTC	CASSLGQGSYEQYF
TRBJ1-3	once	TRBD1	TRBV28	TGTGCCAGCCTTCAACAGGGGGCAGGTGGAAACACCATATATTTT	CASLQQGAGGNTIYF